This passage covers 10 T cell receptor beta chains from one sample sequenced in a study of T cell responses to AZD1222 COVID-19 vaccine. Sequencing used immunoSEQ multiplex PCR; TCRdb keeps in-frame clones, though not all of them. The sample yields about 140,000 clones, 92% seen once. Here the sequenced sample was peripheral blood, taken on day 0 of AZD1222 vaccination. These receptors were collected from an adult in good health.

The rearrangement links TRBV16 to TRBJ1-5; 7 positions match TRBD1. Germline loops: CDR1 KGHSY, CDR2 FQNENV. CDR3 length: 13 amino acids. The ends lost 2 bases at V and 6 bases at J; junction bases unmatched: 1. In DNA, the CDR3 is TGTGCCAGCAGCCAAACAGGGGTTCAGCCCCAGCATTTT. Residues: CASSQTGVQPQHF. Using reference TRBV16 and TRBJ1-5 for the parts outside the CDR3, the full variable domain is GEEVAQTPKHLVRGEGQKAKLYCAPIKGHSYVFWYQQVLKNEFKFLISFQNENVFDETGMPKERFSAKCLPNSPCSLEIQATKLEDSAVYFCASSQTGVQPQHFGDGTRLSIL.

CDR3 protein: CASRILAGGHGELFF. CDR3 DNA: TGTGCCAGTAGGATACTAGCGGGAGGTCACGGGGAGCTGTTTTTT. The chain carries TRBV19 and TRBJ2-2, with 12 bases that match TRBD2. Germline V CDR1 and CDR2: LNHDA, SQIVND (reference sequence). V lost 6 bases to trimming and J lost 7 bases; unmatched junction nucleotides: 6. There are 15 residues in the CDR3. The variable domain in full, completed from reference TRBV19 and TRBJ2-2, reads DGGITQSPKYLFRKEGQNVTLSCEQNLNHDAMYWYRQDPGQGLRLIYYSQIVNDFQKGDIAEGYSVSREKKESFPLTVTSAQKNPTAFYLCASRILAGGHGELFFGEGSRLTVL.

V gene TRBV4-1 combines with J gene TRBJ2-1, with D tentatively TRBD1 (6 bases). The V and J ends lost 0 bases and 8 bases respectively, with 17 bases between them. The germline gives CDR1 MGHRA, CDR2 YSYEKL. The CDR3 sequence is 16 residues long. The CDR3 is CASSQEGSTGHDEQFF. The CDR3 region has the DNA TGCGCCAGCAGCCAAGAGGGGTCTACAGGGCACGATGAGCAGTTCTTC.

The J gene is TRBJ2-1, the V gene TRBV19; 11 bases map to TRBD2. Germline-derived CDR1 and CDR2 are LNHDA and SQIVND (reference sequence). Trimming cost V 3 bases and J 6 bases; bases outside gene matches: 4. CDR3 length: 15 residues. CDR3 sequence: CASSILTSGGNEQFF. CDR3 DNA sequence: TGTGCCAGTAGTATTTTAACTAGCGGGGGCAATGAGCAGTTCTTC.

The chain carries TRBV2 and TRBJ2-1; TRBD2 aligns across 11 bases. J gave up 0 bases and V 5 bases, and 0 bases lay outside the gene matches. The CDR3 sequence is 15 residues long. Germline V lookup: CDR1 SNHLY, CDR2 FYNNEI. The chain's CDR3 is CASSTSGSSYNEQFF. Here the CDR3 DNA reads TGTGCCAGCAGTACTAGCGGGAGCTCCTACAATGAGCAGTTCTTC.

The rearrangement joins TRBV6-5 to TRBJ1-4, with D tentatively TRBD1 (6 bases). V was pared by 6 bases and J by 4 bases, with 12 bases between. This CDR3 has 14 residues. The germline V gene encodes CDR1 MNHEY and CDR2 SVGAGI. The CDR3 reads CASRAGASNEKLFF. CDR3 in DNA: TGTGCCAGCAGGGCGGGGGCCAGTAATGAAAAACTGTTTTTT.

In its sample, this clone was seen once. The CDR3 reads CASSLNSAGREQYF. CDR3 sequence (DNA): TGTGCCAGCAGCTTAAATTCAGCGGGAAGGGAGCAGTACTTC. The chain uses TRBV7-9 and TRBJ2-7; 7 bases fit TRBD2. The CDR3 is 14 amino acids. CDR1 is SEHNR and CDR2 is FQNEAQ in the germline V gene (reference sequence). Unmatched junction bases numbered 8, after V lost 2 bases and J lost 7 bases.

The chain employs TRBV12-3 or TRBV12-4 and TRBJ1-4; the D is unclear. V was clipped by 7 bases and J by 11 bases, with 17 bases between them. The CDR3 covers 13 residues. The CDR3 region is CASNLGFMGKLFF. In DNA, the CDR3 is TGTGCCAGCAACCTCGGGTTTATGGGGAAACTGTTTTTT.

The chain links TRBV18 to TRBJ2-4; 7 positions agree with TRBD2. J gave up 0 bases and V 3 bases, and 8 bases lay outside the gene matches. The CDR3 is 17 residues long. Germline V CDR1 and CDR2: KGHSH, LQKENI. Here the CDR3 DNA reads TGTGCCAGCTCACCGATGACTAGCAGAATAGCCAAAAACATTCAGTACTTC. Residues: CASSPMTSRIAKNIQYF.

The chain combines TRBV4-3 with TRBJ1-2, with 8 nucleotides matching TRBD1. With 1 base clipped from V and 4 bases from J, the junction kept 2 bases outside the gene matches. This CDR3 has 14 amino acids. From germline, CDR1 is LGHNA and CDR2 YSLEER. The CDR3 region is CASSQADRGYGYTF. CDR3 sequence (DNA): TGCGCCAGCAGCCAAGCCGACAGGGGCTATGGCTACACCTTC.